This T cell receptor (beta chain) stems from a study of T cells in Graves' hyperthyroidism and ophthalmopathy. Study-level points and caveats: Most clonotypes expanded in the thyroid (above 0.001) were also present in blood.

As concerns this clonotype: Its antigen is not known. A much larger clone lies a single base off, so this may be a read error.

Graves' hyperthyroidism without ophthalmopathy progression within 18 months was termed stable. It was uncontrolled infection, other autoimmune disease, pregnancy or lactation that excluded patients. Trimming removed 10 bases at V and 1 base at J, with 4 bases between. This CDR3 region has 11 residues. The investigators amplified TCR beta CDR3 regions from RNA transcripts. An initial round of RT-PCR targeting the TCR CDR3 relied on the HTBI primer set. TCRdb passed the multiplex PCR reads through MiXCR, listing each CDR3 protein once. The sample has roughly 570,000 distinct CDR3 sequences; about 43% are singletons.

This rearrangement joins TRBV12-3 or TRBV12-4 to TRBJ2-2, with D hard to call. Sequencing input: peripheral blood or thyroid tissue (not recorded which). The sequence derives from a woman aged 18-29 years with Graves' hyperthyroidism. CDR3 DNA: TGTGCCACCGAGAACACCGGGGAGCTGTTTTTT. Amino acid sequence: CATENTGELFF.